Following are 10 T cell receptor beta chains from one sample sequenced in a study of type 1 and type 2 diabetes patients. Amplification started from genomic DNA. Multiplex PCR with 30 forward and 13 reverse primers amplified the TCR beta CDR3. TCRdb analysed the multiplex PCR reads with MiXCR anew, one entry per CDR3 protein. The profile shows fewer than 300,000 distinct CDR3 sequences, around 47% of them singletons. The sequenced material came from peripheral blood mononuclear cells (PBMCs). These receptors were obtained from a man between 18 and 35 years old with type 2 diabetes.

The chain links TRBV20-1 to TRBJ2-7, with TRBD2 as a possible D gene (6 bases). Germline loops: CDR1 DFQATT, CDR2 SNEGSKA (reference sequence). Trimming cost V 5 bases and J 2 bases, with 10 bases left between them. The CDR3 sequence is 12 residues long. The CDR3 DNA reads TGCAGTGCTTTCGAGCGGGCCTACGAGCAGTACTTC. Protein product: CSAFERAYEQYF.

The CDR3 DNA reads as TGTGCCAGCAGACTCCGACAGGGAGGGATGAACACTGAAGCTTTCTTT. Encoded protein: CASRLRQGGMNTEAFF. The rearrangement uses TRBV28 and TRBJ1-1; TRBD1 matches 7 bases. J lost 0 bases, V lost 6 bases, and 10 bases had no gene match. Germline V gives CDR1 MDHEN, CDR2 SYDVKM. There are 16 residues in the CDR3.

This chain joins TRBV15 and TRBJ2-2, with a tentative D call TRBD2 (6 bases). Trimming removed 0 bases at V and 6 bases at J, with 11 bases between. Germline V lookup: CDR1 LNHNV, CDR2 YYDKDF (reference sequence). The CDR3 covers 15 residues. CDR3 DNA sequence: TGTGCCACCAGCAGAGAAGGGACTCGCTCCGGGGAGCTGTTTTTT. It codes for CATSREGTRSGELFF.

This sequence joins TRBV6-6 and TRBJ1-4; the D is unclear. Trimming took 5 bases from V and 4 from J, leaving 11 bases between them. The CDR3 is made up of 14 amino acids. CDR1 and CDR2 from the germline V gene are MNHNY and SVGAGI (reference sequence). Here the CDR3 reads CASSRDMSNEKLFF. The CDR3 DNA sequence: TGTGCCAGCAGTCGAGACATGAGTAATGAAAAACTGTTTTTT.

CDR3 protein: CASSEAWDTWHRDTQYF. The CDR3, as DNA: TGTGCCAGCAGTGAAGCGTGGGACACCTGGCACCGCGATACGCAGTATTTT. The genes are TRBV2 and TRBJ2-3; perhaps TRBD1 as D (6 bases). The CDR3 is 17 residues long. The V end lost 0 bases, the J end lost 6 bases, and 19 bases lay between the germline ends. Germline CDR1 SNHLY, CDR2 FYNNEI.

The V gene is TRBV20-1, the J gene TRBJ2-1; 11 bases fit TRBD2. V was clipped by 0 bases and J by 8 bases; unmatched bases: 12. The CDR3 is made up of 17 amino acids. Germline V gives CDR1 DFQATT, CDR2 SNEGSKA (reference sequence). CDR3 region: CSARDYASGRIMYEQFF. The CDR3 region has the DNA TGCAGTGCTAGAGACTACGCTAGCGGGAGGATTATGTATGAGCAGTTCTTC.

This clonotype was found a few times. The J gene is TRBJ1-1, the V gene TRBV19; 8 nucleotides agree with TRBD1. Germline CDR1 reads LNHDA; CDR2 reads SQIVND (reference sequence). V trimming: 5 bases; J trimming: 7 bases; junction bases outside the gene matches: 9. There are 14 residues in the CDR3. The CDR3 DNA reads as TGTGCCAGTAGTCCACACAGGGGGTCGGATGAAGCTTTCTTT. It specifies CASSPHRGSDEAFF.

This chain links TRBV25-1 with TRBJ1-1; D might be TRBD1 (5 bases). Germline CDR1 is MGHDK and CDR2 is SYGVNS. The CDR3 totals 12 residues. V was shortened by 6 bases and J by 5 bases, with 10 bases between the two germline ends. CDR3 sequence (DNA): TGTGCCAGCAGACGGGACCGGACTGAAGCTTTCTTT. Its protein is CASRRDRTEAFF.

V gene TRBV19 combines with J gene TRBJ1-2; D is uncertain. Trimming took off 3 bases at V and 1 base at J, with 12 bases between the two ends. CDR1 and CDR2 from the germline V gene are LNHDA and SQIVND (reference sequence). This CDR3 is 15 amino acids long. CDR3 sequence reads: CASSISGSSNYGYTF. CDR3 bases: TGTGCCAGTAGTATTTCGGGAAGCAGTAACTATGGCTACACCTTC.

Many counts were recorded for this clonotype. The rearrangement joins TRBV2 to TRBJ2-2; the D gene is possibly TRBD1 (6 bases). The CDR3 spans 14 residues. Germline lookup yields CDR1 SNHLY and CDR2 FYNNEI. Trimming stripped 4 bases from V and 7 bases from J, with 13 bases between. The CDR3 region is CASSGAGVVGELFF. In nucleotides, the CDR3 is TGTGCCAGCAGTGGGGCAGGGGTGGTCGGGGAGCTGTTTTTT.